These T cell receptor beta chains were read from a single sample in a study of regulatory T cells in long-lasting Graves disease. TCRdb recomputed calls from the multiplex PCR reads with MiXCR, one row per CDR3 protein. The top ten clones hold around a sixth of a sample with just over 600,000 distinct CDR3 sequences, less than 20% of them seen once. Separately, the same data were catalogued under a study of T cells in Graves' hyperthyroidism and ophthalmopathy.

Source: peripheral blood mononuclear cells (PBMCs), taken at new diagnosis, from a patient treated with antithyroid drugs. The receptors here all came from a young woman with Graves disease. Each CDR3 is given with its conserved first and last residue. The D gene is left open where the match is weak. Clone size is stated in some rows and not others, as once, few, many or a class when expanded.

>TRBV12-3/TRBV12-4|TRBJ2-3|many|TRBD1
TGTGCCAGCACTCCACGCCGGGGCGGTCTCCGCCCGGGACAGGGTTCCGCAGATACGCAGTATTTT
CASTPRRGGLRPGQGSADTQYF
>TRBV20-1|TRBJ1-2|few|NA
TGCAGTGCCGGGCTGGGCCCGGAGGGCTACACCTTC
CSAGLGPEGYTF
>TRBV20-1|TRBJ1-5|few|NA
TGCAGTGCTAGAGATCCTTCGAAACCGGGTCAGCCCCAGCATTTT
CSARDPSKPGQPQHF
>TRBV28|TRBJ1-5|many|NA
TGTGCCAGCAGTTTCTTTCGTCCCCGCCACACCCGAGGAGGGGATCAGCCCCAGCATTTT
CASSFFRPRHTRGGDQPQHF
>TRBV15|TRBJ2-3|NA|TRBD2
TGTGCCACCAGCAGAGATCGGTCGGCTAGCGGGAGGGGGGATACGCAGTATTTT
CATSRDRSASGRGDTQYF
>TRBV28|TRBJ1-5|many|NA
TGTGCCAGCAGTTTTAGAGAAAGACTCTATCAGCCCCAGCATTTT
CASSFRERLYQPQHF
>TRBV7-9|TRBJ2-1|many|TRBD2
TGTGCCAGCAGCCCAGGTCCTAGCGGGAGGAACAATGAGCAGTTCTTC
CASSPGPSGRNNEQFF
>TRBV18|TRBJ2-3|NA|NA
TGTGCCAGCTCCTTGAAGGTTGGAGATACGCAGTATTTT
CASSLKVGDTQYF
>TRBV28|TRBJ1-5|few|NA
TGTGCCAGCAGTTACCGGGGTGCAATTCAGCCCCAGCATTTT
CASSYRGAIQPQHF
>TRBV12-3/TRBV12-4|TRBJ2-3|many|TRBD1
TGTGCCAGCAGTCCCGGGACAGGGTCCCTCCGCACAGATACGCAGTATTTT
CASSPGTGSLRTDTQYF
>TRBV28|TRBJ1-5|few|NA
TGTGCCAGCAGTTTCCTCAAGCTAACGGGAAGTCAGCCCCAGCATTTT
CASSFLKLTGSQPQHF
>TRBV28|TRBJ2-7|many|TRBD1
TGTGCCAGCAGTTTCCGAAGGGGACAGGGGGCCTACGAGCAGTACTTC
CASSFRRGQGAYEQYF
>TRBV11-2|TRBJ2-4|NA|TRBD1
TGTGCCAGCAGCTTAATAGGGGGCCTAGCCAAAAACATTCAGTACTTC
CASSLIGGLAKNIQYF
>TRBV10-2|TRBJ2-3|NA|TRBD2
TGCGCCAGCAGTGAGGGTTACTCTAGCGGGAGTCGAGATACGCAGTATTTT
CASSEGYSSGSRDTQYF
>TRBV7-2|TRBJ2-5|NA|NA
TGTGCCAGCAGCTTAGGGGGCGGTGAGGGGCAAGAGACCCAGTACTTC
CASSLGGGEGQETQYF
>TRBV29-1|TRBJ2-3|many|NA
TGCAGCGTCCTCCACCTAGTGCCAGATACGCAGTATTTT
CSVLHLVPDTQYF
>TRBV9|TRBJ2-7|many|NA
TGTGCCAGCAGCGTAGGAGGGGGGCCTAAGAGCGAGCAGTACTTC
CASSVGGGPKSEQYF
>TRBV3-1|TRBJ2-3|many|NA
TGTGCCAGCAGCCAAGCGGGGACAGATACGCAGTATTTT
CASSQAGTDTQYF
>TRBV2|TRBJ2-1|many|TRBD2
TGTGCCAGCAAGGCCGGGGGGGGTAACTACAATGAGCAGTTCTTC
CASKAGGGNYNEQFF
>TRBV7-9|TRBJ1-2|NA|TRBD1
TGTGCCAGCAGCCCCGGGACAGGGGGAAACCTCTATGGCTACACCTTC
CASSPGTGGNLYGYTF
>TRBV12-3/TRBV12-4|TRBJ2-7|NA|TRBD2
TGTGCCAGCCTCCCGGGACTAGCGGGGGGAGAGCAGTACTTC
CASLPGLAGGEQYF
>TRBV19|TRBJ2-1|NA|NA
TGTGCCAGTAGTAGGGACTGGTCCGGTGAGCAGTTCTTC
CASSRDWSGEQFF
>TRBV24-1|TRBJ2-3|NA|NA
TGTGCCACCAGTGATTTCGGCGGGGGCGCAGATACGCAGTATTTT
CATSDFGGGADTQYF
>TRBV10-3|TRBJ1-2|few|NA
TGTGCCATCAGTGAATCTCGCTATGGCTACACCTTC
CAISESRYGYTF
>TRBV6-1|TRBJ2-3|NA|NA
TGTGCCAGCAAAAGAGGGGATACGCAGTATTTT
CASKRGDTQYF
>TRBV20-1|TRBJ2-3|NA|NA
TGCAGTGCTAGAGGGGGGTTGAGCACAGATACGCAGTATTTT
CSARGGLSTDTQYF
>TRBV5-4|TRBJ2-3|few|TRBD2
TGTGCCAGCAGCCCGTCGGCGGGAGGGGATACACCGGGGTATTTT
CASSPSAGGDTPGYF
>TRBV10-1|TRBJ2-7|many|NA
TGCGCCAGCAGCCACATCCCAGGGGATGGGACCTACGAGCAGTACTTC
CASSHIPGDGTYEQYF
>TRBV20-1|TRBJ2-5|many|NA
TGCAGTGCTAGTGACGGACTTATCCAAGAGACCCAGTACTTC
CSASDGLIQETQYF
>TRBV18|TRBJ1-1|many|NA
TGTGCCAGCTCACCACAAATCACGGCCCCTGCCACTGAAGCTTTCTTT
CASSPQITAPATEAFF
>TRBV10-3|TRBJ1-3|many|NA
TGTGCCATCCGAAGCCATGTCTCTGGAAACACCATATATTTT
CAIRSHVSGNTIYF